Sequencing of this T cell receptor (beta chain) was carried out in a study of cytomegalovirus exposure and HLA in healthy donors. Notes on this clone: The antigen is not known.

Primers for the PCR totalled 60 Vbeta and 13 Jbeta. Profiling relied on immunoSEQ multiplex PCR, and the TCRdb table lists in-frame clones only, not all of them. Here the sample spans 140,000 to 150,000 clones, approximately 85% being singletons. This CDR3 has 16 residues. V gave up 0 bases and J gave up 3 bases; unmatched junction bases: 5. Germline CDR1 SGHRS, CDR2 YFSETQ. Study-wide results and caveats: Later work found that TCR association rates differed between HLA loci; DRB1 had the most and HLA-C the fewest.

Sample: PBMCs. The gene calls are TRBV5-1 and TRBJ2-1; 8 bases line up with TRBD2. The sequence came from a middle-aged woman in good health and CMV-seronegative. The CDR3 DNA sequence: TGCGCCAGCAGCTTGGAAGCGGGAGCCCGCTACAATGAGCAGTTCTTC. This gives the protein CASSLEAGARYNEQFF.